This is a list of T cell receptor beta chains from one sample in a study of post-analysis software for immune sequencing data. TCRdb used MiXCR to reprocess the PCR reads, holding one entry per CDR3 protein. The data show 700,000 to 800,000 distinct CDR3 sequences, 25% to 30% seen once. What was sequenced was blood. These receptors all stem from a girl under 18 with multiple sclerosis. Both conserved end residues are part of each CDR3. D genes are given only for firm matches. Part of the rows lack a size; the others show once, few, many or a class for expanded clones.

size,D,V,J,CDR3,DNA
NA,NA,TRBV6-1,TRBJ2-1,CASRTPLRSRLDEQFF,TGTGCCAGCAGAACCCCCCTACGTAGCCGCCTCGATGAGCAGTTCTTC
once,NA,TRBV11-2,TRBJ1-1,CASSYNGAEAFF,TGTGCCAGCAGCTACAATGGGGCTGAAGCTTTCTTT
NA,TRBD1,TRBV20-1,TRBJ2-7,CSASHPGQGWGEQYF,TGCAGTGCTAGTCATCCGGGACAGGGCTGGGGCGAGCAGTACTTC
NA,NA,TRBV12-3/TRBV12-4,TRBJ2-7,CASSQTVYEQYF,TGTGCCAGCAGCCAAACAGTTTACGAGCAGTACTTC
few,TRBD2,TRBV2,TRBJ2-1,CASRKPGTSGSGEQFF,TGTGCCAGCAGAAAACCCGGGACTAGCGGGAGTGGTGAGCAGTTCTTC
many,NA,TRBV6-2/TRBV6-3,TRBJ2-7,CASSYETTQGWLKGYEQYF,TGTGCCAGCAGTTACGAGACCACTCAGGGTTGGCTGAAGGGCTACGAGCAGTACTTC
NA,NA,TRBV6-5,TRBJ2-1,CASSYANEQFF,TGTGCCAGCAGTTACGCAAATGAGCAGTTCTTC
few,TRBD2,TRBV6-6,TRBJ2-4,CASSYGERDRGKNIQYF,TGTGCCAGCAGTTACGGGGAGCGGGATAGGGGCAAAAACATTCAGTACTTC
many,NA,TRBV20-1,TRBJ1-2,CSATALTDYTF,TGCAGTGCTACGGCGTTAACTGACTACACCTTC
few,NA,TRBV5-1,TRBJ2-1,CASSLIRELEQFF,TGCGCCAGCAGTCTAATTAGGGAGCTTGAGCAGTTCTTC
few,NA,TRBV3-1,TRBJ2-7,CASRRRDRYEQYF,TGTGCCAGCAGACGACGGGACCGCTACGAGCAGTACTTC
NA,TRBD1,TRBV5-1,TRBJ2-2,CASRGQGHSTGELFF,TGCGCCAGCCGGGGACAGGGGCATTCCACCGGGGAGCTGTTTTTT
few,NA,TRBV27,TRBJ1-2,CASGDSGPRGYTF,TGTGCCAGTGGGGATTCGGGGCCTAGAGGCTACACCTTC
many,NA,TRBV4-1,TRBJ2-5,CASSQEFPIWETQYF,TGCGCCAGCAGCCAAGAATTCCCTATTTGGGAGACCCAGTACTTC
many,NA,TRBV6-6,TRBJ1-2,CASSYGRANYGYTF,TGTGCCAGCAGTTACGGCAGGGCTAACTATGGCTACACCTTC
NA,NA,TRBV5-1,TRBJ2-1,CASSLAATREQFF,TGCGCCAGCAGCTTGGCTGCGACGCGGGAGCAGTTCTTC
few,NA,TRBV14,TRBJ2-7,CASSQVLGLEQYF,TGTGCCAGCAGCCAAGTTCTGGGGTTGGAGCAGTACTTC
few,TRBD2,TRBV5-1,TRBJ2-5,CASSLPGLAGGVETQYF,TGCGCCAGCAGCTTGCCCGGACTAGCGGGTGGTGTGGAGACCCAGTACTTC
NA,TRBD2,TRBV27,TRBJ2-1,CASSFPSGLANEQFF,TGTGCCAGCAGTTTCCCTAGCGGACTGGCAAATGAGCAGTTCTTC
NA,TRBD2,TRBV7-2,TRBJ2-5,CASSVGLAGASYETQYF,TGTGCCAGCAGCGTCGGACTAGCGGGAGCTTCCTACGAGACCCAGTACTTC
NA,NA,TRBV6-2/TRBV6-3,TRBJ2-4,CASGYSNYYEQYF,TGTGCCAGCGGTTACTCGAATTATTATGAGCAGTACTTC
few,TRBD2,TRBV20-1,TRBJ2-1,CSASRLAGGGYNEQFF,TGCAGTGCTAGCCGACTAGCGGGAGGAGGCTACAATGAGCAGTTCTTC
NA,NA,TRBV28,TRBJ2-7,CASSGPLLDEQYF,TGTGCCAGCAGTGGACCCCTCTTGGACGAGCAGTACTTC
many,TRBD1,TRBV10-3,TRBJ1-2,CAISDDRGSSGYTF,TGTGCCATCAGTGACGACAGGGGCTCGAGTGGCTACACCTTC
few,TRBD2,TRBV20-1,TRBJ2-1,CSARDLGFRDYPYNEQFF,TGCAGTGCTAGAGATTTAGGTTTCCGGGACTACCCCTACAATGAGCAGTTCTTC
NA,NA,TRBV28,TRBJ1-5,CASTEGNQPQHF,TGTGCCAGCACCGAGGGCAATCAGCCCCAGCATTTT
few,NA,TRBV20-1,TRBJ1-4,CSASSGVGEKLFF,TGCAGTGCTAGCTCAGGGGTAGGGGAAAAACTGTTTTTT
NA,TRBD2,TRBV20-1,TRBJ2-7,CSTRDLSGGYEQYF,TGCAGTACTAGAGATCTGAGCGGGGGCTACGAGCAGTACTTC
NA,NA,TRBV12-3/TRBV12-4,TRBJ2-3,CASSTRLVDTQYF,TGTGCCAGCAGTACTAGATTGGTAGATACGCAGTATTTT
few,TRBD2,TRBV5-4,TRBJ2-1,CASSPPEAGNYNEQFF,TGTGCCAGCAGCCCACCCGAAGCGGGGAATTACAATGAGCAGTTCTTC
NA,TRBD1,TRBV29-1,TRBJ2-5,CSVLPGPGTAQETQYF,TGCAGCGTTCTCCCTGGCCCCGGGACAGCACAAGAGACCCAGTACTTC
NA,NA,TRBV10-3,TRBJ1-3,CAISESNAYSGNTIYF,TGTGCCATCAGTGAGTCGAACGCATACTCTGGAAACACCATATATTTT
few,NA,TRBV7-9,TRBJ2-7,CASTRLRGLYEQYF,TGTGCCAGCACCCGACTCCGGGGGCTATACGAGCAGTACTTC
NA,TRBD2,TRBV7-9,TRBJ2-5,CASSPVPGLAGGQETQYF,TGTGCCAGCAGCCCCGTACCGGGACTAGCGGGGGGCCAAGAGACCCAGTACTTC
few,NA,TRBV10-3,TRBJ2-7,CAISEHSGEQYF,TGTGCCATCAGTGAGCACAGTGGCGAGCAGTACTTC